This T cell receptor beta chain was recorded in a study of memory B cells and T cells in multiple sclerosis. Trimming left V 5 bases short and J 2 bases short, with 10 bases between. Looked up from germline, CDR1 is GTSNPN and CDR2 is SVGIG (reference sequence). There are 12 residues in the CDR3. With regard to this clone: Its antigen is not known.

CFSE-dim autoproliferating and CFSE-high non-proliferating T cells from unstimulated culture were sequenced separately. Roughly 5.2x10^7 CFSE-labeled PBMCs were cultured 6 to 7 days unstimulated, then replicate wells were pooled. Repertoires were generated with immunoSEQ multiplex PCR, while TCRdb's copy carries only in-frame clones and drops some. The data show about 45,000 clones, over 75% seen once. Sequencing was performed on PBMCs from blood kept in culture. V and J are TRBV30 and TRBJ2-7; the D gene could be TRBD1 or TRBD2 (5 bases each). This clonotype originated in a human donor with multiple sclerosis. CDR3 amino acids: CAWGTVTYEQYF. As DNA, the CDR3 is TGTGCCTGGGGGACCGTTACCTACGAGCAGTACTTC.